The present TCR beta chain was sequenced within a study of cytomegalovirus exposure and HLA in healthy donors. 13 Jbeta primers and 60 Vbeta primers were used for the PCR. The assay was immunoSEQ multiplex PCR, and TCRdb's table has in-frame clones only and misses some. The sample carries roughly 190,000 clones, 81% recorded once. Germline-derived CDR1 and CDR2 are LNHDA and SQIVND (reference sequence). The V gene lost 4 bases and the J gene lost 0 bases, with 13 bases spanning the gap. The CDR3 sequence is 15 residues long. The material sequenced was PBMCs. The TCR sequence derives from a man aged 40-49 years in good health and CMV-seropositive. The genes are TRBV19 and TRBJ2-7, with D tentatively TRBD1 (5 bases). The CDR3 DNA sequence: TGTGCCAGTAGTAGCGGACATCTTAGCTCCTACGAGCAGTACTTC. Amino acids: CASSSGHLSSYEQYF. The full variable domain, with the rest looked up from reference TRBV19 and TRBJ2-7, is DGGITQSPKYLFRKEGQNVTLSCEQNLNHDAMYWYRQDPGQGLRLIYYSQIVNDFQKGDIAEGYSVSREKKESFPLTVTSAQKNPTAFYLCASSSGHLSSYEQYFGPGTRLTVT.